The 9 T cell receptor beta chains in this list originate from one sample, sequenced in a study of shared clonotypes between healthy human individuals. Using immunoSEQ multiplex PCR, the repertoire was profiled, and TCRdb retains in-frame clones only, with some absent. The sample records some 980,000 clones, 76% being singletons. Sequences were obtained from memory CD4+ T cells sorted from blood. The subset here: CD45RA-negative fraction. The receptors originated from a man aged 18 to 29 in good health.

Comments on this clone: Just one base apart from a much larger clone, this may be a read error. Other nucleotide sequences in the sample specify the same CDR3. The V call is TRBV6-5, the J call TRBJ1-1, with D perhaps TRBD1 (5 bases). The V gene lost 2 bases and the J gene lost 2 bases, with 9 bases spanning the gap. The CDR3 length is 14 residues. The germline V gene encodes CDR1 MNHEY and CDR2 SVGAGI. In DNA form, the CDR3 reads TGTGCCAGCAGTTACGGGGGGTCAAACACTGAAGCTTTCTTT. Its protein is CASSYGGSNTEAFF.

The chain recombines TRBV7-9 with TRBJ2-1; 15 bases are shared with TRBD2. Losses at the gene ends were 0 bases for V and 9 bases for J; bases not matched to a gene: 3. Germline V lookup: CDR1 SEHNR, CDR2 FQNEAQ (reference sequence). This CDR3 has 16 amino acids. The CDR3 bases are TGTGCCAGCAGCTTAGCGTCGGGACTAGCGGGAGGTGAGCAGTTCTTC. Protein product: CASSLASGLAGGEQFF.

CDR3 DNA: TGTGCCAGCAGCCAATTCACAGGCAAATACAATGAGCAGTTCTTC. Residues: CASSQFTGKYNEQFF. The V gene is TRBV14, the J gene TRBJ2-1; a possible D gene is TRBD1 (5 bases). Trimming took off 2 bases at V and 4 bases at J, with 12 bases between the two ends. Germline V CDR1 and CDR2: SGHDN, FVKESK. CDR3 size: 15 residues.

The chain has TRBV23-1 and TRBJ2-3; either TRBD1 or TRBD2 may supply D (5 bases each). TRBV23-1 is assigned to the ORF class and has an uncertain function. The CDR3 has 15 amino acids. Trimming took off 6 bases at V and 0 bases at J, with 13 bases between the two ends. Here the CDR3 DNA reads TGCGCCAGCAGCCAGGGACCTCCTAGCACAGATACGCAGTATTTT. Translation gives CASSQGPPSTDTQYF.

This clone turned up a few times. The sample has other DNA sequences that encode this CDR3 too. The V call is TRBV19, the J call TRBJ2-6; 9 nucleotides agree with TRBD1. The CDR3 contains 15 residues. Per the germline V gene, CDR1 is LNHDA and CDR2 is SQIVND (reference sequence). V shed 9 bases, J shed 2 bases, and the junction held 5 bases outside the gene matches. The CDR3 nucleotides are TGTGCCAGCTCGGGACAGGGTGCTGGGGCCAACGTCCTGACTTTC. This translates into CASSGQGAGANVLTF.

In its sample, this clone was seen once. V is TRBV30 and J is TRBJ1-5, with 7 bases fitting TRBD1. Germline assignment: CDR1 GTSNPN and CDR2 SVGIG (reference sequence). V shed 3 bases and J 2 bases; nucleotides not matched to a gene: 4. This CDR3 has 14 amino acids. CDR3 DNA sequence: TGTGCCTGGAGCCCAGGGGGGGGCAATCAGCCCCAGCATTTT. It specifies CAWSPGGGNQPQHF.

The genes are TRBV7-8 and TRBJ1-6, with D possibly TRBD1 on 5 matching bases. The CDR3 consists of 16 residues. Germline V gene data show CDR1 as SGHVS and CDR2 as FQNEAQ. Trimming stripped 4 bases from V and 7 bases from J, with 17 bases between. Written as DNA, the CDR3 is TGTGCCAGCAGCTGGACCTCAGTCAAGGGGAATTCACCCCTCCACTTT. This gives the protein CASSWTSVKGNSPLHF.

The J gene is TRBJ1-6, the V gene TRBV30, with 9 nucleotides matching TRBD1. Germline V gives CDR1 GTSNPN, CDR2 SVGIG (reference sequence). Germline trimming cut 3 bases from V and 8 bases from J; bases unmatched to any gene: 2. The CDR3 runs 13 residues. The CDR3 sequence is CAWRGTGYSPLHF. The CDR3 DNA sequence: TGTGCCTGGAGAGGGACAGGGTATTCACCCCTCCACTTT.

The chain carries TRBV5-1 and TRBJ1-2, with a weak D call TRBD1 (5 bases). Trimming removed 4 bases at V and 8 bases at J, with 18 bases between. Germline V gene lookup returns CDR1 SGHRS and CDR2 YFSETQ. CDR3 size: 14 residues. CDR3 coding DNA: TGCGCCAGCAGCCCGCCAGACAGAATTCCGGGCTACACCTTC. Translating it yields CASSPPDRIPGYTF.